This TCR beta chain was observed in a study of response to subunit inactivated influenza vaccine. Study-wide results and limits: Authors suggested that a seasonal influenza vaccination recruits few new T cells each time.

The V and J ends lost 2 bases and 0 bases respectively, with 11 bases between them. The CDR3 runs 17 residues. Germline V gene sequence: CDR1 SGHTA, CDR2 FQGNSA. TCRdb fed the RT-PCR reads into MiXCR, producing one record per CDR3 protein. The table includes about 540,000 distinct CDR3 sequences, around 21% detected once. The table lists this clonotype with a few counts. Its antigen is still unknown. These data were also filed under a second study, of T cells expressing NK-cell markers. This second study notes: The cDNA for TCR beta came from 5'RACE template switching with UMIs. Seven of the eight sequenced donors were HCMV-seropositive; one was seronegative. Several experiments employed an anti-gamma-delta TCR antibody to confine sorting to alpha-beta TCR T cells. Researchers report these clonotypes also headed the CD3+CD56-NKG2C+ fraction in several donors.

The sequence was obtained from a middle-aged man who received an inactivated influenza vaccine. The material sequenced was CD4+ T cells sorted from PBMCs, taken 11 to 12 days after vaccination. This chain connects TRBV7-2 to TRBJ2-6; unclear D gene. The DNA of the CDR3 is TGTGCCAGCAGCTTACTATACGGAAGCTCTGGGGCCAACGTCCTGACTTTC. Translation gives CASSLLYGSSGANVLTF.